This entry lists 10 T cell receptor beta chains sequenced from one sample in a study of T cell clonality in common variable immunodeficiency. The method was immunoSEQ multiplex PCR; TCRdb's version includes in-frame clones alone and lacks a portion of them. The sample contains roughly 58,000 clones, none of them singletons. The specimen was peripheral blood mononuclear cells. These receptors came from a person aged 18-70 years in good health.

This clone was counted many times. The sequence runs out 3 residues before the end of the CDR3; the remainder is reconstructed from the germline J gene. The rearrangement uses TRBV5-4 and TRBJ2-7; 10 positions match TRBD1. The CDR3 loop spans 15 amino acids. V was pared by 2 bases and J by 2 bases, with 4 bases of the junction left unmatched. Per the germline V gene, CDR1 is SGHNT and CDR2 is YYREEE (reference sequence). CDR3 bases read: TGTGCCAGCAGCTTCCGGGACAGGGGTACCTACGAG. This sequence encodes CASSFRDRGTYE. The whole CDR3 region reads CASSFRDRGTYEQYF.

This clone was observed at least ten times. Sequencing ends 3 residues short of the CDR3 end; the germline J gene provides the rest. The chain recombines TRBV7-2 with TRBJ2-4; 9 bases agree with TRBD2. The CDR3 is 15 amino acids. The V segment lost 1 base and the J segment 8 bases; nucleotides outside the gene matches: 6. Looked up from germline, CDR1 is SGHTA and CDR2 is FQGNSA. CDR3 DNA, as far as it was read: TGTGCCAGCAGCTTAGGGCGGGGGGGCGTGTACATT. Amino acids: CASSLGRGGVYI. The entire CDR3 protein is CASSLGRGGVYIQYF.

This clone was counted ten times or more. Mismatch with germline at one junction end may stem from a read error. Read coverage stops 3 residues before the CDR3 terminus; the germline J gene supplies the remainder. The chain has TRBV4-2 and TRBJ2-2; 7 nucleotides align to TRBD2. The CDR3 runs to 16 residues. Germline V CDR1 and CDR2: LGHNA, YNFKEQ. The CDR3 protein is CASSQEVAGVAGELFF. The DNA read from the CDR3 is TGCGCCAGCAGCCAAGAGGTGGCGGGGGTTGCCGGGGAG.

This clone came up a few times. Read sequence stops 3 residues before the CDR3 end, and the germline J gene provides the missing end. The chain couples TRBV19 to TRBJ1-2; 7 bases line up with TRBD1. From germline, CDR1 is LNHDA and CDR2 SQIVND (reference sequence). This CDR3 region has 15 residues. Trimming removed 1 base from V and 7 bases from J; junction bases left unmatched: 9. The CDR3 region is CASSIASLQGSGYTF. The sequenced CDR3 bases are TGTGCCAGTAGTATAGCGAGCTTACAGGGGTCTGGC.

This clone was seen ten or more times. From the germline J gene comes the end of the CDR3, since the read stops 3 residues before it. The V and J genes are TRBV5-1 and TRBJ1-3; possible D gene TRBD1, 6 bases. The germline gives CDR1 SGHRS, CDR2 YFSETQ. The V gene lost 2 bases and the J gene lost 4 bases, with 19 bases spanning the gap. This CDR3 contains 17 residues. The CDR3 loop is CASSFKGESSLGNTIYF. CDR3 DNA (partial): TGCGCCAGCAGCTTCAAGGGGGAGTCTTCGCTGGGAAACACC.

This clone was seen repeatedly, ten times or more. With the read ending 3 residues before the CDR3 end, the germline J gene is used to fill in that end. The chain joins TRBV5-1 to TRBJ1-3; a weak D match, TRBD1 (5 bases). V was pared by 0 bases and J by 4 bases, with 8 bases between. The CDR3 contains 14 residues. Per the germline V gene, CDR1 is SGHRS and CDR2 is YFSETQ. The chain's CDR3 is CASSLDGGGNTIYF. CDR3 bases read: TGCGCCAGCAGCTTGGACGGGGGAGGAAACACC.

In this sample, this clone turned up many times. The read ends 3 residues early relative to the CDR3; the germline J gene fills the gap. The rearrangement uses TRBV19 and TRBJ1-2, with D perhaps matching TRBD1 (5 bases). Germline lookup yields CDR1 LNHDA and CDR2 SQIVND (reference sequence). The CDR3 runs to 13 residues. This CDR3 is CASSMGRDRGYTF. CDR3 DNA, as far as it was read: TGTGCCAGTAGTATGGGCAGGGATAGGGGC. Looking up the rest from reference TRBV19 and TRBJ1-2 gives the full variable domain: DGGITQSPKYLFRKEGQNVTLSCEQNLNHDAMYWYRQDPGQGLRLIYYSQIVNDFQKGDIAEGYSVSREKKESFPLTVTSAQKNPTAFYLCASSMGRDRGYTFGSGTRLTVV.

There are many counts of this clone. With the read ending 3 residues before the CDR3 end, the germline J gene is used to fill in that end. The chain links TRBV14 to TRBJ1-2, with D unresolved. This CDR3 is built from 14 residues. The V end was cut by 2 bases, the J end by 1 base, with 8 bases between. CDR1 SGHDN and CDR2 FVKESK come from the germline V gene. The CDR3 here is CASSQLSDNYGYTF. The part of the CDR3 DNA that was read is TGTGCCAGCAGCCAACTCAGTGATAACTATGGC. The full variable domain, its missing parts supplied by reference TRBV14 and TRBJ1-2, is EAGVTQFPSHSVIEKGQTVTLRCDPISGHDNLYWYRRVMGKEIKFLLHFVKESKQDESGMPNNRFLAERTGGTYSTLKVQPAELEDSGVYFCASSQLSDNYGYTFGSGTRLTVV.

This clone appeared many times. The missing CDR3 end, 3 residues past where the read stops, is filled in from the germline J gene. The chain employs TRBV11-2 and TRBJ1-1; 9 bases fit TRBD1. The V gene's germline CDR1 is SGHAT and CDR2 FQNNGV. CDR3 length equals 15 residues. With 4 bases clipped from V and 4 bases from J, the junction kept 7 bases outside the gene matches. The DNA read from the CDR3 is TGTGCCAGCAGCTCACCGGGACAGGGTACCACTGAA. Encoded protein: CASSSPGQGTTE. The full CDR3 protein reads CASSSPGQGTTEAFF. The whole variable domain, remainder taken from reference TRBV11-2 and TRBJ1-1, is EAGVAQSPRYKIIEKRQSVAFWCNPISGHATLYWYQQILGQGPKLLIQFQNNGVVDDSQLPKDRFSAERLKGVDSTLKIQPAKLEDSAVYLCASSSPGQGTTEAFFGQGTRLTVV.

This clone came up many times. The read gets to within 3 residues of the CDR3 end, and the germline J gene fills in the rest. The J gene is TRBJ2-1, the V gene TRBV7-9; possible D gene TRBD2, 6 bases. There are 15 residues in the CDR3. The ends were cut back, 4 bases at V and 8 bases at J, with 18 bases in the middle. Germline loops: CDR1 SEHNR, CDR2 FQNEAQ (reference sequence). The covered CDR3 bases are TGTGCCAGCAGCTCTGCGGGCGGGGTGAGGGATGAG. Residues: CASSSAGGVRDE. Given in full, the CDR3 is CASSSAGGVRDEQFF.